This T cell receptor (beta chain) was captured by sequencing in a study of synovial regulatory T cells in juvenile arthritis. Study findings and constraints: Synovial Treg CDR3 sequences overlapped more with iaTregs than other circulating Tregs. Largely private between patients, iaTreg TCR repertoires showed partial overlap with synovial Teff and blood CPL repertoires.

Profiled with immunoSEQ multiplex PCR; TCRdb holds only in-frame clones, not every one. The record lists more than 8,000 clones, of which the ten most abundant hold over 0.75%. With respect to this clone: The antigen is unknown.

The CDR3 consists of 16 residues. The DNA is not on file. CDR1 and CDR2 (germline): MDHEN, SYDVKM. Material for sequencing was Treg cells from blood. Subset denoted: remaining (HLA-DR-negative) circulating blood Treg cells. The V gene is TRBV28, the J gene TRBJ2-7; TCRdb picks TRBD2, but there is no DNA to check that call. The sequence came from a donor younger than 30 with juvenile idiopathic arthritis. CDR3 region: CASSSEGLAETYEQYF.